The 15 T cell receptor beta chains below all came from one sample that was sequenced in a study of blood T cell repertoires in COVID-19. TCRdb's table, derived via immunoSEQ multiplex PCR, lists solely in-frame clones and lacks some. In the table there are under 200,000 clones, 83% of which are singletons. The material sequenced was peripheral blood. All receptors come from a human donor in a cohort sampled during active COVID-19.

The V and J genes are TRBV11-2 and TRBJ2-1, with D possibly TRBD2 on 5 matching bases. This CDR3 spans 16 amino acids. The V gene lost 2 bases and the J gene lost 4 bases, with 15 bases spanning the gap. The germline CDR1 and CDR2 sequences are SGHAT and FQNNGV. The CDR3 loop reads CASSLSTGIGYNEQFF. The CDR3 DNA follows: TGTGCCAGCAGCTTATCAACCGGGATTGGGTACAATGAGCAGTTCTTC.

The V and J genes are TRBV7-3 and TRBJ2-5; 7 bases fit TRBD1. The CDR3 contains 15 residues. Germline CDR1 reads SGHTA; CDR2 reads FQGTGA. Trimming at V came to 5 bases and at J to 1 base, leaving 7 bases not matched to a gene. This CDR3 reads CASSPGQQVQETQYF. DNA of the CDR3: TGTGCCAGCAGCCCGGGACAGCAAGTCCAAGAGACCCAGTACTTC.

The chain has TRBV5-4 and TRBJ1-2; D uncertain. With 1 base removed from V and 1 base from J, the gap between germline ends came to 11 bases. Germline CDR1 reads SGHNT; CDR2 reads YYREEE (reference sequence). The CDR3 extends over 15 amino acids. DNA for the CDR3: TGTGCCAGCAGCTTGCGAGACACCCGTAACTATGGCTACACCTTC. Its translation is CASSLRDTRNYGYTF.

This chain uses TRBV29-1 with TRBJ1-1; the match to TRBD1 covers 7 bases. The CDR3 covers 12 residues. Germline V gene data show CDR1 as SQVTM and CDR2 as ANQGSEA. Trimming removed 6 bases from V and 4 bases from J; junction bases left unmatched: 5. In nucleotides, the CDR3 is TGCAGCGTCGCAGACAGGGCCACTGAAGCTTTCTTT. This sequence encodes CSVADRATEAFF.

The chain joins TRBV6-2 or TRBV6-3 to TRBJ1-5; the match to TRBD1 covers 9 bases. Germline lookup yields CDR1 MNHEY and CDR2 SVGEGT. The V gene end was trimmed by 5 bases and the J gene end by 2 bases; junction bases not matched to a gene: 16. The CDR3 spans 19 residues. The CDR3 reads CASSTFGTGLLIGNQPQHF. For the CDR3, the DNA is TGTGCCAGCAGTACGTTCGGGACAGGGCTCCTTATAGGCAATCAGCCCCAGCATTTT.

The rearrangement links TRBV27 to TRBJ1-6; the D gene is possibly TRBD1 (5 bases). V was clipped by 2 bases and J by 10 bases, with 15 bases between them. Germline V lookup: CDR1 MNHEY, CDR2 SMNVEV (reference sequence). This CDR3 comprises 15 residues. The CDR3 DNA reads as TGTGCCAGCAGTTTAGGTCTCGCCGGGGGGTCACCCCTCCACTTT. Translating it yields CASSLGLAGGSPLHF.

This sequence joins TRBV20-1 and TRBJ1-2, with 8 bases aligning to TRBD1. Trimming at V came to 3 bases and at J to 4 bases, leaving 7 bases not matched to a gene. Germline V gene data show CDR1 as DFQATT and CDR2 as SNEGSKA (reference sequence). The CDR3 extends over 14 amino acids. CDR3 sequence (DNA): TGCAGTGCTAGTAGCCAGGGGGCAAGCTATGGCTACACCTTC. Translating it yields CSASSQGASYGYTF.

Written as DNA, the CDR3 is TGTGCCAGCAGTGGCCGACAGGCCTACGAGCAGTACTTC. It codes for CASSGRQAYEQYF. The chain links TRBV12-3 or TRBV12-4 to TRBJ2-7, with TRBD1 as a possible D gene (6 bases). Trimming left V 5 bases short and J 2 bases short, with 10 bases between. The CDR3 consists of 13 residues.

The chain carries TRBV5-5 and TRBJ2-1; 10 positions match TRBD2. Germline V CDR1 and CDR2: SGHKS, YYEKEE (reference sequence). This CDR3 is 14 amino acids long. V dropped 2 bases and J dropped 4; count of bases not matched to a gene: 0. The DNA for the CDR3 is TGTGCCAGCAGCTTACTAGCGGGATACAATGAGCAGTTCTTC. It encodes CASSLLAGYNEQFF. The whole variable domain, filled in from reference TRBV5-5 and TRBJ2-1, reads DAGVTQSPTHLIKTRGQQVTLRCSPISGHKSVSWYQQVLGQGPQFIFQYYEKEERGRGNFPDRFSARQFPNYSSELNVNALLLGDSALYLCASSLLAGYNEQFFGPGTRLTVL.

The chain has TRBV27 and TRBJ2-7; TRBD1 matches at 8 bases. Germline V gene data show CDR1 as MNHEY and CDR2 as SMNVEV (reference sequence). The CDR3 consists of 17 residues. Trimming at V came to 7 bases and at J to 2 bases, leaving 16 bases not matched to a gene. The CDR3 DNA reads TGTGCCAGCAACTTAGGGACAGGACGCGACCTTGCCTACGAGCAGTACTTC. This codes for CASNLGTGRDLAYEQYF.

Only one count was recorded for this clone. V is TRBV4-3 and J is TRBJ2-1, with 9 bases that match TRBD2. Trimming removed 4 bases from V and 2 bases from J; junction bases left unmatched: 6. CDR1 is LGHNA and CDR2 is YSLEER in the germline V gene. The CDR3 contains 16 residues. The CDR3 DNA is TGCGCCAGCAGCCTCGTCCTAGCGGGGACCTACAATGAGCAGTTCTTC. Its translation: CASSLVLAGTYNEQFF.

This chain links TRBV19 with TRBJ2-7; maybe TRBD2 (6 bases). V was shortened by 5 bases and J by 7 bases, with 15 bases between the two germline ends. The CDR3 consists of 13 residues. Germline CDR1 reads LNHDA; CDR2 reads SQIVND (reference sequence). In nucleotides, the CDR3 is TGTGCCAGTAGTGTAGCGGTCCGAGGAGAGCAGTACTTC. Its protein product is CASSVAVRGEQYF.

The rearrangement joins TRBV18 to TRBJ2-3; 14 bases map to TRBD2. The CDR3 loop spans 17 amino acids. The germline V gene encodes CDR1 KGHSH and CDR2 LQKENI. V shed 0 bases and J 8 bases; nucleotides not matched to a gene: 7. The CDR3 sequence: CASSPPMTSGRGGTQYF. In DNA, the CDR3 is TGTGCCAGCTCACCACCGATGACTAGCGGGAGGGGAGGTACGCAGTATTTT.

This clone was found once. The chain joins TRBV11-3 to TRBJ2-5; D uncertain. The CDR3 spans 14 residues. CDR1 is SGHNT, CDR2 YENEEA, per germline. The V gene lost 2 bases and the J gene lost 5 bases, with 12 bases spanning the gap. The CDR3 DNA follows: TGTGCCAGCAGCTTAAGAGGAGAGAGGGAGACCCAGTACTTC. Its translation is CASSLRGERETQYF. Using reference TRBV11-3 and TRBJ2-5 for the parts outside the CDR3, the full variable domain is EAGVVQSPRYKIIEKKQPVAFWCNPISGHNTLYWYLQNLGQGPELLIRYENEEAVDDSQLPKDRFSAERLKGVDSTLKIQPAELGDSAVYLCASSLRGERETQYFGPGTRLLVL.

The J gene is TRBJ1-4, the V gene TRBV28; D is unclear. The germline V gene encodes CDR1 MDHEN and CDR2 SYDVKM. V lost 6 bases and J lost 0, with 11 bases in between. The CDR3 consists of 15 residues. The CDR3 DNA sequence: TGTGCCAGCAGGCCGAGGAGGACAACTAATGAAAAACTGTTTTTT. It codes for CASRPRRTTNEKLFF.